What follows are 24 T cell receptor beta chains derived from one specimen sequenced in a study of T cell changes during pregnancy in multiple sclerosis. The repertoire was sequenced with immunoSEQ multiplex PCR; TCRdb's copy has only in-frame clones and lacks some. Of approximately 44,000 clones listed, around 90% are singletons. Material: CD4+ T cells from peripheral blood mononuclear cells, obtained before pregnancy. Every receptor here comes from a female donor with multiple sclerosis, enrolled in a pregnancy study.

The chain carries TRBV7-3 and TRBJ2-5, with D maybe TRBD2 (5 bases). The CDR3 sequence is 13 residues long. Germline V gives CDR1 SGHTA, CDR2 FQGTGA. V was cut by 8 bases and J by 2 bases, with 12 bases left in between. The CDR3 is CASSRTVQETQYF. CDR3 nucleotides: TGTGCCAGCTCCAGGACTGTACAAGAGACCCAGTACTTC.

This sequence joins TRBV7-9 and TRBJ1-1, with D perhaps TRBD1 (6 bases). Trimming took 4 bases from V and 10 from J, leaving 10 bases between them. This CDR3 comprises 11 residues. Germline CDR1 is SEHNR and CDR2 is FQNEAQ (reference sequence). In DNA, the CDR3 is TGTGCCAGCAGCTCGGACAGACGAGCTTTCTTT. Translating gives CASSSDRRAFF.

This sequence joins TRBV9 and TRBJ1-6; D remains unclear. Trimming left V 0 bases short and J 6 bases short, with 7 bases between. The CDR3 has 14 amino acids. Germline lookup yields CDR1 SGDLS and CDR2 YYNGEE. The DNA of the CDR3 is TGTGCCAGCAGCGTAGAAGACTTTAATTCACCCCTCCACTTT. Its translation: CASSVEDFNSPLHF. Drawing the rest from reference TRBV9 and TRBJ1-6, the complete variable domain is DSGVTQTPKHLITATGQRVTLRCSPRSGDLSVYWYQQSLDQGLQFLIQYYNGEERAKGNILERFSAQQFPDLHSELNLSSLELGDSALYFCASSVEDFNSPLHFGNGTRLTVT.

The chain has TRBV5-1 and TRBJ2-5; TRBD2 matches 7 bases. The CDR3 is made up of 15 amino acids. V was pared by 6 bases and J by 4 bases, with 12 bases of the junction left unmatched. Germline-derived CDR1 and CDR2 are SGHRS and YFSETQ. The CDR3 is CASTGGSGKGETQYF. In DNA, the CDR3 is TGCGCCAGCACCGGGGGGAGCGGGAAGGGAGAGACCCAGTACTTC.

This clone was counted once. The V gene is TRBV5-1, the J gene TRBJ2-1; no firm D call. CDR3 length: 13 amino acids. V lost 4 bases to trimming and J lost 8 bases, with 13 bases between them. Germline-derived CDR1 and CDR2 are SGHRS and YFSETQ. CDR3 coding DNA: TGCGCCAGCAGCCCCGATCTAGTATATGAGCAGTTCTTC. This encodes CASSPDLVYEQFF.

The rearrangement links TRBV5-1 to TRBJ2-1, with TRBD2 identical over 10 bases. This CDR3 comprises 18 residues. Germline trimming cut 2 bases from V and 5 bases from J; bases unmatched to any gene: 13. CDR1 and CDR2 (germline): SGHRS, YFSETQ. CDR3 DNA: TGCGCCAGCAGCTTAGCCTTTCCTGTAGCGGGAGGCGACAATGAGCAGTTCTTC. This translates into CASSLAFPVAGGDNEQFF.

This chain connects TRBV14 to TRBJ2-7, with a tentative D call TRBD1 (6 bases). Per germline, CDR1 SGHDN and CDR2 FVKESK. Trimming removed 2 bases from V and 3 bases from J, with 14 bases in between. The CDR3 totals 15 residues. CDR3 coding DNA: TGTGCCAGCAGCCAACAGGGGATAGTGGGCTACGAGCAGTACTTC. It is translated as CASSQQGIVGYEQYF. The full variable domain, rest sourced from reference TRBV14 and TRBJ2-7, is EAGVTQFPSHSVIEKGQTVTLRCDPISGHDNLYWYRRVMGKEIKFLLHFVKESKQDESGMPNNRFLAERTGGTYSTLKVQPAELEDSGVYFCASSQQGIVGYEQYFGPGTRLTVT.

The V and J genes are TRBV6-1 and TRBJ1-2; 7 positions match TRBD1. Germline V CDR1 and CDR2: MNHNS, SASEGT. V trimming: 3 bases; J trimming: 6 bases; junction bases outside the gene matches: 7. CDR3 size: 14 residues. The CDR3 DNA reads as TGTGCCAGCAGTGAGTCTCAGGGGGTGAATGGCTACACCTTC. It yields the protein CASSESQGVNGYTF.

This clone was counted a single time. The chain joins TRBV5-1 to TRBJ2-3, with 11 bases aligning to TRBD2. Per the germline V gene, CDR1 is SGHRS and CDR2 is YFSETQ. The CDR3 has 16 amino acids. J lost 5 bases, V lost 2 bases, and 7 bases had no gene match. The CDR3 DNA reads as TGCGCCAGCAGCTTTAAGACTAGCGGGATGGGAGATACGCAGTATTTT. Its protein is CASSFKTSGMGDTQYF.

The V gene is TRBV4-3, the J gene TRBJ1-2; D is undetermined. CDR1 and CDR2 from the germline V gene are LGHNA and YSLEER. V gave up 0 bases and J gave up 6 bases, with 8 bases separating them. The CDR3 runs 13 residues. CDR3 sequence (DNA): TGCGCCAGCAGCCAAGATTTTGGAGATGGCTACACCTTC. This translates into CASSQDFGDGYTF.

The CDR3 loop is CASSKLGGAYNEQFF. CDR3 nucleotides: TGTGCCAGTAGTAAATTAGGCGGAGCCTACAATGAGCAGTTCTTC. The V and J genes are TRBV19 and TRBJ2-1; D unclear. Trimming shortened V by 4 bases and J by 2 bases, and 12 bases separated the two germline ends. CDR1 and CDR2 from the germline V gene are LNHDA and SQIVND (reference sequence). The CDR3 length is 15 residues.

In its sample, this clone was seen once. CDR3 sequence (DNA): TGTGCCAGCAGTTTATCGGGCGGGAGGGCCTACGAGCAGTACTTC. It translates to CASSLSGGRAYEQYF. The V and J genes are TRBV28 and TRBJ2-7, with 9 nucleotides matching TRBD2. Germline assignment: CDR1 MDHEN and CDR2 SYDVKM. The CDR3 is 15 amino acids. J was trimmed by 2 bases and V by 1 base; bases with no gene match: 3.

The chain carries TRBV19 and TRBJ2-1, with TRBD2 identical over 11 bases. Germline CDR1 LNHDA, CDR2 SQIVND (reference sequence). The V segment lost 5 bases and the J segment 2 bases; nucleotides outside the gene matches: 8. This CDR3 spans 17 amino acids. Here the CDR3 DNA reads TGTGCCAGTAGTCCTTGGACTAGCGGGTCCACCTACAATGAGCAGTTCTTC. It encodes CASSPWTSGSTYNEQFF.

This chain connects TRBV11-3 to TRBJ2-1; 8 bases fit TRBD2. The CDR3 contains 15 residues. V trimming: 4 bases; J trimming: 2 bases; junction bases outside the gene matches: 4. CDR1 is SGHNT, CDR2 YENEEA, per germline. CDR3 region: CASSSQRETYNEQFF. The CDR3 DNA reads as TGTGCCAGCAGCTCTCAGCGGGAGACCTACAATGAGCAGTTCTTC.

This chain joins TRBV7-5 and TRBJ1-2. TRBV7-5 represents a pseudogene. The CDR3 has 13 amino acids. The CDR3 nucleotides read TGTGTCAGAAGCTTGCGGGAGCCCTATGGCTACACCTTC. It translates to CVRSLREPYGYTF.

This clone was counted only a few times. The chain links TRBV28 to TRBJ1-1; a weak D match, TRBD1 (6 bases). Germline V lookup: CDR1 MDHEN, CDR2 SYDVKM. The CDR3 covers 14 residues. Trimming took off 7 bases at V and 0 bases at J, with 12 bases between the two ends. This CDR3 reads CASTAGALNTEAFF. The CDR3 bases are TGTGCCAGCACTGCAGGGGCCCTGAACACTGAAGCTTTCTTT. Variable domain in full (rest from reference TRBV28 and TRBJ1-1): DVKVTQSSRYLVKRTGEKVFLECVQDMDHENMFWYRQDPGLGLRLIYFSYDVKMKEKGDIPEGYSVSREKKERFSLILESASTNQTSMYLCASTAGALNTEAFFGQGTRLTVV.

DNA for the CDR3: TGTGCCACCCAGTCGACTAGCGGGAGCAGATTCTACGAGCAGTACTTC. Translating it yields CATQSTSGSRFYEQYF. This chain uses TRBV19 with TRBJ2-7; TRBD2 aligns across 12 bases. V shed 10 bases and J 3 bases; nucleotides not matched to a gene: 13. CDR1 and CDR2 from the germline V gene are LNHDA and SQIVND (reference sequence). The CDR3 is 16 amino acids.

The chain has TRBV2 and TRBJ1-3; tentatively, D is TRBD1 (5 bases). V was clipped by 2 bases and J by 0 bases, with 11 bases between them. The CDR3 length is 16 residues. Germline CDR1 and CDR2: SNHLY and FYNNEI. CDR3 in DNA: TGTGCCAGCAGTGAAAGGGGCCGGATCTCTGGAAACACCATATATTTT. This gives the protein CASSERGRISGNTIYF.

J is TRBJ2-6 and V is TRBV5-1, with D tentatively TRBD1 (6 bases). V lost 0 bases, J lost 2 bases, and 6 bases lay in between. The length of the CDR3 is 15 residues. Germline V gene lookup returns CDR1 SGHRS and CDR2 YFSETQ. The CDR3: CASSLGGPGANVLTF. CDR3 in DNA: TGCGCCAGCAGCTTGGGGGGGCCTGGGGCCAACGTCCTGACTTTC.

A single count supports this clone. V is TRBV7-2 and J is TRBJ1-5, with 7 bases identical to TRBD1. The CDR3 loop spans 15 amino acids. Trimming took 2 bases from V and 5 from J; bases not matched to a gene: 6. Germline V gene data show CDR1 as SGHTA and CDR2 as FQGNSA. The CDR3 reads CASSLRQGLDQPQHF. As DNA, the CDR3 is TGTGCCAGCAGCTTACGACAGGGACTTGATCAGCCCCAGCATTTT. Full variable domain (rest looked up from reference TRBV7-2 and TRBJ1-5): GAGVSQSPSNKVTEKGKDVELRCDPISGHTALYWYRQSLGQGLEFLIYFQGNSAPDKSGLPSDRFSAERTGGSVSTLTIQRTQQEDSAVYLCASSLRQGLDQPQHFGDGTRLSIL.

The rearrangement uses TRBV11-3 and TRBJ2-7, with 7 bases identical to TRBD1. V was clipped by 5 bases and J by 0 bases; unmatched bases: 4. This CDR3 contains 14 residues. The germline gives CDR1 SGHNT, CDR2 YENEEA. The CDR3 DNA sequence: TGTGCCAGCAGCAGGGACAGTACCTCCTACGAGCAGTACTTC. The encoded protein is CASSRDSTSYEQYF.

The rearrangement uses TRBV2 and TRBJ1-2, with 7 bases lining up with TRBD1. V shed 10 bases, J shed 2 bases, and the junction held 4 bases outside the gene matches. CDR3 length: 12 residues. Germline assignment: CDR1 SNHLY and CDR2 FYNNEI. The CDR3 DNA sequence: TGTGCCACGGGGACAGCCAACTATGGCTACACCTTC. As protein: CATGTANYGYTF.

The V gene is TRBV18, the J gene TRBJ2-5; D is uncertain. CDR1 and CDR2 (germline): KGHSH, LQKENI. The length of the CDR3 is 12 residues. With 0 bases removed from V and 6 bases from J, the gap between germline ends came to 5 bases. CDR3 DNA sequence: TGTGCCAGCTCACCACCTTTAAAGACCCAGTACTTC. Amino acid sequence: CASSPPLKTQYF.

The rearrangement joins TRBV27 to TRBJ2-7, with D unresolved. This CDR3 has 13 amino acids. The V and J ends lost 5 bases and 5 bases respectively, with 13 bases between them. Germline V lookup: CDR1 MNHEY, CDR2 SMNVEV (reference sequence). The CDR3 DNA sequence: TGTGCCAGCAGTCTGCCGGGTGTCGACGAGCAGTACTTC. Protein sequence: CASSLPGVDEQYF.